A selection of T cell receptor beta chains follows, all from one sample in a study of blood T cell repertoires in COVID-19. Produced via immunoSEQ multiplex PCR; TCRdb's table is partial and in-frame only. The sample carries tens of thousands of clones, 86% recorded once. The sequenced material came from peripheral blood. The origin of the receptors is a human donor in a cohort sampled during active COVID-19. The CDR3 runs from the conserved cysteine through the conserved F or W. Fields, in order: V gene, J gene, clone size, D gene, CDR3 protein, CDR3 DNA. D genes are given only for firm matches. Clone size is given for some rows only: seen once, a few or many times, or a class if the clone is expanded.

V: TRBV5-6
J: TRBJ1-2
size: NA
D: TRBD1
CDR3: CASSLKDRSGYTF
DNA: TGTGCCAGCAGCTTGAAGGACAGGAGTGGCTACACCTTC

V: TRBV9
J: TRBJ2-1
size: NA
D: TRBD2
CDR3: CASSASSGSHYNEQFF
DNA: TGTGCCAGCAGCGCTTCTAGCGGATCCCACTACAATGAGCAGTTCTTC

V: TRBV15
J: TRBJ2-3
size: NA
D: TRBD2
CDR3: CATSRVRGGLTDTQYF
DNA: TGTGCCACCAGCAGAGTACGGGGGGGGCTGACAGATACGCAGTATTTT

V: TRBV4-2
J: TRBJ1-5
size: NA
D: TRBD1
CDR3: CASSHPNGGNRGGSNQPQHF
DNA: TGTGCCAGCAGCCATCCGAACGGGGGTAACAGGGGAGGTAGCAATCAGCCCCAGCATTTT

V: TRBV11-2
J: TRBJ2-2
size: NA
D: NA
CDR3: CASTKGEGTGELFF
DNA: TGTGCCAGCACTAAGGGAGAGGGCACCGGGGAGCTGTTTTTT

V: TRBV5-5
J: TRBJ2-3
size: NA
D: TRBD2
CDR3: CASSEAGTSGTDTQYF
DNA: TGTGCCAGCAGCGAGGCCGGGACTAGCGGCACAGATACGCAGTATTTT

V: TRBV28
J: TRBJ2-7
size: NA
D: TRBD2
CDR3: CASSLLTSGRNSYEQYF
DNA: TGTGCCAGCAGTTTATTGACTAGCGGGAGAAACTCCTACGAGCAGTACTTC

V: TRBV2
J: TRBJ2-6
size: NA
D: NA
CDR3: CASSNRGSGANVLTF
DNA: TGTGCCAGCAGCAATAGGGGGTCTGGGGCCAACGTCCTGACTTTC

V: TRBV27
J: TRBJ1-6
size: NA
D: TRBD1
CDR3: CASSAGGTNSPLHF
DNA: TGTGCCAGCAGTGCAGGGGGTACGAATTCACCCCTCCACTTT

V: TRBV30
J: TRBJ2-5
size: once
D: TRBD2
CDR3: CAWSVDSGGPRETQYF
DNA: TGTGCCTGGAGTGTCGATAGCGGGGGGCCTCGGGAGACCCAGTACTTC

V: TRBV7-9
J: TRBJ2-7
size: NA
D: NA
CDR3: CASSLGAGPQSSYEQYF
DNA: TGTGCCAGCAGCTTAGGGGCGGGGCCACAGAGCTCCTACGAGCAGTACTTC

V: TRBV19
J: TRBJ2-4
size: NA
D: NA
CDR3: CASSTTDQNIQYF
DNA: TGTGCCAGTAGTACGACAGATCAAAACATTCAGTACTTC

V: TRBV29-1
J: TRBJ1-1
size: few
D: NA
CDR3: CSVVHINTEAFF
DNA: TGCAGCGTTGTCCACATTAACACTGAAGCTTTCTTT

V: TRBV7-8
J: TRBJ1-1
size: NA
D: NA
CDR3: CASSLGRGLNTEAFF
DNA: TGTGCCAGCAGCTTAGGTCGGGGATTAAACACTGAAGCTTTCTTT

V: TRBV15
J: TRBJ2-3
size: NA
D: NA
CDR3: CATSKTSTDTQYF
DNA: TGTGCCACCAGCAAGACTAGCACAGATACGCAGTATTTT

V: TRBV7-7
J: TRBJ2-5
size: NA
D: NA
CDR3: CASSPGTTAKPQETQYF
DNA: TGTGCTAGCAGTCCAGGAACGACGGCTAAACCACAAGAGACCCAGTACTTC

V: TRBV7-2
J: TRBJ2-3
size: NA
D: NA
CDR3: CASSVPHGATRTDTQYF
DNA: TGTGCCAGCAGCGTCCCCCATGGGGCCACCCGCACAGATACGCAGTATTTT

V: TRBV4-1
J: TRBJ1-2
size: NA
D: NA
CDR3: CASSLNAGPASGYTF
DNA: TGCGCCAGCAGCTTGAACGCGGGGCCAGCGAGTGGCTACACCTTC

V: TRBV3-1/TRBV3-2
J: TRBJ1-2
size: few
D: NA
CDR3: CASSRGRGYTF
DNA: TGTGCCAGCAGCCGAGGTCGGGGCTACACCTTC

V: TRBV19
J: TRBJ1-4
size: NA
D: NA
CDR3: CASSTMTGENEKLFF
DNA: TGTGCCAGTAGTACGATGACAGGAGAGAATGAAAAACTGTTTTTT

V: TRBV6-1
J: TRBJ2-3
size: NA
D: NA
CDR3: CASSEGGSRSADTQYF
DNA: TGTGCCAGCAGTGAAGGTGGGAGTAGGTCAGCAGATACGCAGTATTTT

V: TRBV19
J: TRBJ1-2
size: NA
D: NA
CDR3: CASSIAAGTNNYGYTF
DNA: TGTGCCAGTAGTATAGCGGCGGGGACGAATAACTATGGCTACACCTTC

V: TRBV5-4
J: TRBJ1-2
size: NA
D: NA
CDR3: CASSTDSYGYTF
DNA: TGTGCCAGCAGCACGGACAGCTATGGCTACACCTTC

V: TRBV5-4
J: TRBJ2-1
size: NA
D: TRBD2
CDR3: CASSFGLAGAYNEQFF
DNA: TGTGCCAGCAGTTTCGGACTAGCGGGGGCCTACAATGAGCAGTTCTTC

V: TRBV4-1
J: TRBJ2-7
size: once
D: TRBD1
CDR3: CASSQGQGADEQYF
DNA: TGCGCCAGCAGCCAAGGACAGGGGGCCGACGAGCAGTACTTC

V: TRBV5-1
J: TRBJ1-1
size: NA
D: NA
CDR3: CASTPNGGNMITEAFF
DNA: TGCGCCAGCACCCCGAACGGGGGAAATATGATCACTGAAGCTTTCTTT

V: TRBV2
J: TRBJ1-3
size: NA
D: TRBD1
CDR3: CASSYLPTGEVGGNTIYF
DNA: TGTGCCAGCAGTTACCTCCCCACAGGGGAAGTCGGTGGAAACACCATATATTTT

V: TRBV12-3/TRBV12-4
J: TRBJ1-2
size: once
D: TRBD1
CDR3: CASSPQGGYGYTF
DNA: TGTGCCAGCAGTCCACAGGGGGGCTATGGCTACACCTTC

V: TRBV27
J: TRBJ2-3
size: NA
D: TRBD2
CDR3: CATRPAGGATDTQYF
DNA: TGTGCCACCCGCCCGGCCGGGGGGGCCACAGATACGCAGTATTTT

V: TRBV11-1
J: TRBJ2-5
size: NA
D: TRBD2
CDR3: CASSPSRLAGRETQYF
DNA: TGTGCCAGCAGCCCCTCAAGACTAGCGGGAAGAGAGACCCAGTACTTC

V: TRBV2
J: TRBJ1-1
size: NA
D: NA
CDR3: CASSVTGNTEAFF
DNA: TGTGCCAGCAGTGTGACAGGGAACACTGAAGCTTTCTTT

V: TRBV5-1
J: TRBJ1-1
size: NA
D: NA
CDR3: CASSLSQGAAEAFF
DNA: TGCGCCAGCAGCTTGAGTCAGGGTGCAGCTGAAGCTTTCTTT

V: TRBV30
J: TRBJ1-5
size: NA
D: NA
CDR3: CAWSAERVSNQPQHF
DNA: TGTGCCTGGAGTGCTGAGAGGGTAAGCAATCAGCCCCAGCATTTT

V: TRBV7-2
J: TRBJ2-1
size: NA
D: NA
CDR3: CASSLTSYNEQFF
DNA: TGTGCCAGCAGCTTAACTTCCTACAATGAGCAGTTCTTC

V: TRBV12-3/TRBV12-4
J: TRBJ2-7
size: NA
D: NA
CDR3: CASTLPGFEQYF
DNA: TGTGCCAGCACTCTTCCGGGGTTCGAGCAGTACTTC

V: TRBV5-1
J: TRBJ2-3
size: NA
D: TRBD2
CDR3: CASSFGTSGMADTQYF
DNA: TGCGCCAGCAGCTTCGGGACTAGCGGGATGGCAGATACGCAGTATTTT

V: TRBV7-2
J: TRBJ2-7
size: NA
D: NA
CDR3: CASSLTAIYEQYF
DNA: TGTGCCAGCAGCTTAACCGCGATCTACGAGCAGTACTTC

V: TRBV6-4
J: TRBJ2-3
size: NA
D: TRBD2
CDR3: CASSDSTSGVTDTQYF
DNA: TGTGCCAGCAGTGACTCGACTAGCGGGGTAACAGATACGCAGTATTTT

V: TRBV30
J: TRBJ1-3
size: few
D: NA
CDR3: CALELAGRGNTIYF
DNA: TGTGCCCTGGAGTTAGCAGGGCGGGGAAACACCATATATTTT

V: TRBV5-1
J: TRBJ2-1
size: once
D: NA
CDR3: CASSLANLGGGAGNEQFF
DNA: TGCGCCAGCAGCTTGGCCAACCTAGGGGGAGGGGCGGGAAATGAGCAGTTCTTC

V: TRBV20-1
J: TRBJ2-3
size: once
D: TRBD2
CDR3: CSASGAGAMRF
DNA: TGCAGTGCTAGCGGAGCGGGGGCCATGAGGTTT

V: TRBV2
J: TRBJ2-7
size: once
D: TRBD1
CDR3: CASSRTGLEEQYF
DNA: TGTGCCAGCAGTCGGACAGGGCTCGAGGAGCAGTACTTC

V: TRBV3-1/TRBV3-2
J: TRBJ2-7
size: NA
D: NA
CDR3: CASSHARVADTYEQYF
DNA: TGTGCCAGCAGCCACGCCAGGGTAGCGGATACGTACGAGCAGTACTTC

V: TRBV2
J: TRBJ2-2
size: NA
D: TRBD2
CDR3: CASSVSKTSGGANTGELFF
DNA: TGTGCCAGCAGTGTGTCCAAGACTAGCGGGGGAGCGAACACCGGGGAGCTGTTTTTT

V: TRBV19
J: TRBJ2-7
size: NA
D: TRBD1
CDR3: CASSTTGADGEQYF
DNA: TGTGCCAGTAGTACGACAGGGGCGGACGGCGAGCAGTACTTC

V: TRBV4-1
J: TRBJ2-7
size: few
D: NA
CDR3: CASSAGQGYEQYF
DNA: TGCGCCAGCAGCGCCGGACAAGGTTACGAGCAGTACTTC